Detailed here is one T cell receptor beta chain. The antigen remains unidentified. This specimen belongs to a study of early T cells in non-severe SARS-CoV-2 infection. The V and J ends lost 5 bases and 0 bases, in that order; junction bases with no gene match: 11. The length of the CDR3 is 19 residues. Germline CDR1 and CDR2: MNHEY and SMNVEV (reference sequence). TCRdb fed the 5' RACE reads into MiXCR, producing one record per CDR3 protein. The repertoire includes around 86,000 distinct CDR3 sequences, about 15% of them detected once, and roughly 0.6% sits in the top ten. Study conclusions and caveats: Missing private and CD4 specificities, VDJdb matching favored anti-spike CD8 responses.

The clonotype comes from an adult who was a healthcare worker with PCR-confirmed SARS-CoV-2 infection or an uninfected control (not recorded which). Sequenced input: whole blood. J is TRBJ2-1 and V is TRBV27; 12 nucleotides agree with TRBD2. The CDR3 DNA follows: TGTGCCAGCAGTCCCAGTTGGCTAGCGGGGGGGAGCTCCTACAATGAGCAGTTCTTC. Translating gives CASSPSWLAGGSSYNEQFF.